A single sample gave rise to the 11 T cell receptor beta chains below, sequenced in a study of blood T cell repertoires in COVID-19. Clones were sequenced by immunoSEQ multiplex PCR, and TCRdb holds only the in-frame ones, with some missing. The data contain 200,000 to 300,000 clones, about 87% of them singletons. Sequences were obtained from peripheral blood. All receptors come from a woman aged 55-70 years with COVID-19, enrolled during active disease.

V is TRBV6-4 and J is TRBJ2-3; D uncertain. The germline gives CDR1 MRHNA, CDR2 SNTAGT. V was clipped by 0 bases and J by 5 bases, with 12 bases between them. The CDR3 spans 15 residues. CDR3 sequence (DNA): TGTGCCAGCAGTGACTCGAACGCGGCGGAAGATACGCAGTATTTT. Its protein product is CASSDSNAAEDTQYF.

The chain has TRBV27 and TRBJ2-7; possibly TRBD2 for D (7 bases). The J call may be mistaken, given a closer DNA end match to TRBJ2-1. CDR1 and CDR2 (germline): MNHEY, SMNVEV (reference sequence). This CDR3 region has 14 residues. CDR3 sequence (DNA): TGTGCCAGCAGTTTAAGGGGGAGGGCCGGTGAGCAGTTCTTC. This encodes CASSLRGRAGEQFF.

The rearrangement links TRBV30 to TRBJ2-3; D is possibly TRBD2 (6 bases). CDR3 length equals 15 residues. Germline V CDR1 and CDR2: GTSNPN, SVGIG (reference sequence). V lost 0 bases, J lost 4 bases, and 14 bases lay in between. Written as DNA, the CDR3 is TGTGCCTGGAGTGTACGAGCGCCGGGAGCAGATACGCAGTATTTT. Translated, it gives CAWSVRAPGADTQYF. The complete variable domain, with remaining parts taken from reference TRBV30 and TRBJ2-3, reads SQTIHQWPATLVQPVGSPLSLECTVEGTSNPNLYWYRQAAGRGLQLLFYSVGIGQISSEVPQNLSASRPQDRQFILSSKKLLLSDSGFYLCAWSVRAPGADTQYFGPGTRLTVL.

The gene calls are TRBV29-1 and TRBJ2-1; TRBD2 matches 9 bases. CDR1 is SQVTM, CDR2 ANQGSEA, per germline. The CDR3 has 18 residues. J gave up 2 bases and V 5 bases, and 16 bases lay outside the gene matches. The chain's CDR3 is CSVSIPRGAGGTYNEQFF. CDR3 DNA: TGCAGCGTTTCAATCCCCAGGGGAGCGGGAGGAACCTACAATGAGCAGTTCTTC.

J is TRBJ1-1 and V is TRBV21-1. TRBV21-1 is a known pseudogene. The CDR3 loop spans 13 amino acids. The CDR3 DNA reads TGTGCCAGCAGCTTTGAGGGCCGACGGGGGGCTTTCTTT. Protein: CASSFEGRRGAFF.

The chain recombines TRBV4-3 with TRBJ2-2; D perhaps matches TRBD1 (5 bases). The CDR3 runs 13 residues. Trimming shortened V by 2 bases and J by 6 bases, and 7 bases separated the two germline ends. The V gene's germline CDR1 is LGHNA and CDR2 YSLEER. The DNA of the CDR3 is TGCGCCAGCAGCCAAACAGGCCCCGGGGAGCTGTTTTTT. Translation gives CASSQTGPGELFF.

The chain links TRBV6-2 or TRBV6-3 to TRBJ1-4; 9 bases align to TRBD1. The J segment lost 7 bases and the V segment lost 6 bases, leaving 6 bases of the junction unmatched. The CDR3 has 14 amino acids. Germline V gene sequence: CDR1 MNHEY, CDR2 SVGEGT. The CDR3 region is CASSKTGGSEKLFF. In nucleotides, the CDR3 is TGTGCCAGCAGCAAGACAGGGGGAAGTGAAAAACTGTTTTTT.

This chain's CDR3 is CATSSQGFGNTIYF. The CDR3 DNA reads TGTGCCACCAGCAGCCAGGGATTCGGAAACACCATATATTTT. V and J are TRBV15 and TRBJ1-3, with a tentative D call TRBD1 (5 bases). This CDR3 spans 14 amino acids. CDR1 and CDR2 from the germline V gene are LNHNV and YYDKDF (reference sequence). V shed 3 bases and J shed 4 bases, with 10 bases lying between them.

The chain is built from TRBV29-1 and TRBJ2-1; TRBD2 is a possible D gene (6 bases). Germline V gives CDR1 SQVTM, CDR2 ANQGSEA. V was clipped by 4 bases and J by 0 bases, with 10 bases between them. There are 14 residues in the CDR3. CDR3 region: CSVAAGSSYNEQFF. The DNA of the CDR3 is TGCAGCGTTGCCGCGGGGAGCTCCTACAATGAGCAGTTCTTC.

This chain joins TRBV6-2 or TRBV6-3 and TRBJ2-5, with a weak D call TRBD2 (6 bases). The CDR3 runs 14 residues. V was pared by 7 bases and J by 5 bases, with 17 bases between. CDR1 and CDR2 from the germline V gene are MNHEY and SVGEGT. The CDR3 bases are TGTGCCAGCACCCCCGCCGGGGAGGAGGAGACCCAGTACTTC. Translation gives CASTPAGEEETQYF.

The chain is built from TRBV2 and TRBJ1-5; 8 bases line up with TRBD1. The junction had 15 bases not matched to a gene; V was cut back by 8 bases and J by 0 bases. Germline V lookup: CDR1 SNHLY, CDR2 FYNNEI. The CDR3 runs to 18 residues. The CDR3 sequence: CASGLAGGGLDSNQPQHF. CDR3 DNA: TGTGCCAGCGGTCTGGCAGGGGGCGGTCTGGATAGCAATCAGCCCCAGCATTTT.